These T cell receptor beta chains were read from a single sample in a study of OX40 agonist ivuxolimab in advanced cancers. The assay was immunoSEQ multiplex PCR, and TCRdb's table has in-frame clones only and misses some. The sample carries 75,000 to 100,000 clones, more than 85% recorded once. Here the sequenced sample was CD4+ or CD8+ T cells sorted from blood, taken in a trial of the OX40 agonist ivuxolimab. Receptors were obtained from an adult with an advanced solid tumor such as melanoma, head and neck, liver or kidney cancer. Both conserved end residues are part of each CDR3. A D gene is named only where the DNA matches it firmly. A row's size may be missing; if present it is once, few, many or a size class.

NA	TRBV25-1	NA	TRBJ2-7	CASSESYEQYF	TGTGCCAGCAGTGAGTCCTACGAGCAGTACTTC
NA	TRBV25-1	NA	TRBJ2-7	CASSVRTAYEQYF	TGTGCCAGCAGTGTCAGGACAGCCTACGAGCAGTACTTC
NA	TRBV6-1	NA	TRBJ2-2	CASREKNLRAANTGELFF	TGTGCCAGCAGGGAAAAAAACCTCAGGGCGGCGAACACCGGGGAGCTGTTTTTT
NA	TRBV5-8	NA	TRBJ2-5	CASSLANLSGETQYF	TGTGCCAGCAGCTTGGCCAATCTATCCGGGGAGACCCAGTACTTC
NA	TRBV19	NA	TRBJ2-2	CASSIYRGTTGELFF	TGTGCCAGTAGTATTTACCGAGGGACCACCGGGGAGCTGTTTTTT
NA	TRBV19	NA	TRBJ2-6	CASSMGGLGANVLTF	TGTGCCAGTAGTATGGGGGGACTCGGGGCCAACGTCCTGACTTTC
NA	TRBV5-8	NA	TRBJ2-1	CASSLGQYNEQFF	TGTGCCAGCAGCTTGGGACAGTACAATGAGCAGTTCTTC
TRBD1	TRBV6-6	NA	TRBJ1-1	CASSKDRGGTEAFF	TGTGCCAGCAGTAAGGACAGGGGGGGCACTGAAGCTTTCTTT
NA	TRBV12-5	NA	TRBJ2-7	CASGSGTYDSYEQYF	TGTGCTAGTGGTTCCGGGACATACGACTCCTACGAGCAGTACTTC
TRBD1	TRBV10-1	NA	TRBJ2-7	CASSERDRDDEQYF	TGCGCCAGCAGCGAGAGGGACAGGGACGACGAGCAGTACTTC
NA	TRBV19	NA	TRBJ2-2	CASLGTGSRTGELFF	TGTGCCAGCCTGGGGACCGGTTCGAGGACCGGGGAGCTGTTTTTT
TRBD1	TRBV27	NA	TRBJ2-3	CASSLDRDGADTQYF	TGTGCCAGCAGTTTAGACAGGGATGGAGCAGATACGCAGTATTTT
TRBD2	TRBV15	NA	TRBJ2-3	CATRASGVRAVNNIITDTQYF	TGTGCCACCAGGGCAAGCGGGGTCCGGGCCGTAAATAATATCATCACAGATACGCAGTATTTT
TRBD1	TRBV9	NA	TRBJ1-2	CASSAGTGEGYTF	TGTGCCAGCAGCGCCGGAACAGGGGAAGGCTACACCTTC
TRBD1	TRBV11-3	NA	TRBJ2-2	CASSPRDRGVGELFF	TGTGCCAGCAGCCCTCGGGACAGGGGTGTCGGGGAGCTGTTTTTT
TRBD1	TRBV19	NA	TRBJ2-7	CASSPRTGVVEQYF	TGTGCCAGTAGTCCGCGGACAGGGGTGGTCGAGCAGTACTTC
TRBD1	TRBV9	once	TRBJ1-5	CASSEGSGTDSNQPQHF	TGTGCCAGCAGCGAGGGCTCCGGGACAGATAGCAATCAGCCCCAGCATTTT
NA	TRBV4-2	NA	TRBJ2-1	CASSQVMEGEQFF	TGTGCCAGCAGCCAAGTAATGGAAGGTGAGCAGTTCTTC
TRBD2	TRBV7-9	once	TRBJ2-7	CASSFAGGTYEQYF	TGTGCCAGCAGCTTCGCGGGAGGGACCTACGAGCAGTACTTC
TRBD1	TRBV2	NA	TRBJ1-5	CASSDWTGSQPQHF	TGTGCCAGCAGTGATTGGACAGGGAGTCAGCCCCAGCATTTT
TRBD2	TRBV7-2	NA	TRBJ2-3	CASCRAGLTDTQYF	TGTGCCAGCTGCAGAGCGGGGCTCACAGATACGCAGTATTTT
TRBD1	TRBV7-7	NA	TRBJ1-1	CASSFPRTGWDTEAFF	TGTGCTAGCAGCTTCCCTCGGACAGGATGGGACACTGAAGCTTTCTTT
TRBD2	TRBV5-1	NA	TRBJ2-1	CASSPEVAGGNEQFF	TGCGCCAGCAGCCCTGAGGTAGCGGGGGGAAATGAGCAGTTCTTC
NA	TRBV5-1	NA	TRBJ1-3	CASRLTFIGNTIYF	TGCGCCAGCAGACTTACCTTTATTGGAAACACCATATATTTT
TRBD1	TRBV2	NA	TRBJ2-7	CASSGTGTGVYEQYF	TGTGCCAGCAGCGGGACCGGGACAGGGGTCTACGAGCAGTACTTC
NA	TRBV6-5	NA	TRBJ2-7	CASSYSETGTYEQYF	TGTGCCAGCAGTTATTCGGAGACGGGAACCTACGAGCAGTACTTC
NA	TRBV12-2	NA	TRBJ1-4	CASRPGSPRGEKLFF	TGTGCAAGTCGCCCAGGGTCCCCCCGGGGTGAAAAACTGTTTTTT
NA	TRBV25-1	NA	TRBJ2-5	CASSGDFQGETQYF	TGTGCCAGCAGTGGGGACTTTCAGGGAGAGACCCAGTACTTC
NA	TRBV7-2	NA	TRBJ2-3	CASSPYRTILSTSTDTQYF	TGTGCCAGCAGCCCATACCGCACCATACTATCGACTAGCACAGATACGCAGTATTTT
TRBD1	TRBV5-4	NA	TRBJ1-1	CAIGTVNTEAFF	TGTGCAATCGGGACAGTGAACACTGAAGCTTTCTTT
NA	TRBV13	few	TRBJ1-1	CASSFRNTEAFF	TGTGCCAGCAGCTTCAGAAACACTGAAGCTTTCTTT
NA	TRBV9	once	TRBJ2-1	CASSVFSGYNEQFF	TGTGCCAGCAGCGTATTCTCAGGGTACAATGAGCAGTTCTTC
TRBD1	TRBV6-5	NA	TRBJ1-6	CASRLGQGHSPLHF	TGTGCCAGCAGGTTGGGACAGGGACATTCACCCCTCCACTTT
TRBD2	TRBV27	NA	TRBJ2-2	CASSRSGGNTGELFF	TGTGCCAGCAGTCGTAGCGGGGGTAACACCGGGGAGCTGTTTTTT
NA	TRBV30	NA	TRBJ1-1	CAWSFEGITEAFF	TGTGCCTGGTCGTTTGAGGGTATCACTGAAGCTTTCTTT